The rows below give T cell receptor beta chains drawn from one sample of a study of neurological immune-mediated disorders. TCRdb reprocessed the 5' RACE reads via MiXCR and lists one record per CDR3 protein. The sample lists tens of thousands of distinct CDR3 sequences, approximately 15% seen once, with approximately 5% in the top ten. Sample: CD4+ T cells from blood. The receptor set was obtained from a female donor with HTLV-1-associated myelopathy (HAM/TSP). Both conserved end residues are part of each CDR3. A D gene is named only where the DNA matches it firmly. The size of a clone is reported for some rows only, either as once, few or many, or as a class for expanded clones.

V gene: TRBV20-1; J gene: TRBJ2-3; clone size: many; D gene: TRBD2; CDR3 DNA: TGCAGTGCTCTCCGGGGAGCGGGGGAACCAGATACGCAGTATTTT; CDR3 protein: CSALRGAGEPDTQYF
V gene: TRBV15; J gene: TRBJ2-7; clone size: many; D gene: TRBD2; CDR3 DNA: TGTGCCACCAGCAGACATAAGCGGGAGGCGGGCTACGAGCAGTACTTC; CDR3 protein: CATSRHKREAGYEQYF
V gene: TRBV29-1; J gene: TRBJ2-1; clone size: many; D gene: -; CDR3 DNA: TGCAGTGCGACCGACACTTACAATGAGCAGTTCTTC; CDR3 protein: CSATDTYNEQFF
V gene: TRBV30; J gene: TRBJ1-6; clone size: many; D gene: -; CDR3 DNA: TGTGCCTGGAGTGTACCTGCCGGGGCCCTCCACTTT; CDR3 protein: CAWSVPAGALHF
V gene: TRBV6-2/TRBV6-3; J gene: TRBJ2-1; clone size: many; D gene: TRBD2; CDR3 DNA: TGTGCCAGCAGTTGGGCGGGGGACTACAATGAGCAGTTCTTC; CDR3 protein: CASSWAGDYNEQFF
V gene: TRBV20-1; J gene: TRBJ2-3; clone size: many; D gene: TRBD2; CDR3 DNA: TGCAGTGCTATAGCGGGAGAAGGGGCAGATACGCAGTATTTT; CDR3 protein: CSAIAGEGADTQYF
V gene: TRBV7-6; J gene: TRBJ2-5; clone size: many; D gene: TRBD1; CDR3 DNA: TGTGCCAGCAGCCTTGGCGTCGGACAGGGTGCGACCCAGTACTTC; CDR3 protein: CASSLGVGQGATQYF
V gene: TRBV5-1; J gene: TRBJ2-5; clone size: -; D gene: -; CDR3 DNA: TGCGCCAGCAGCGGAATGGTCCAAGAGACCCAGTACTTC; CDR3 protein: CASSGMVQETQYF
V gene: TRBV30; J gene: TRBJ1-2; clone size: many; D gene: -; CDR3 DNA: TGTGCCTGGAGTGATGGCAGGGCTTATGGCTACACCTTC; CDR3 protein: CAWSDGRAYGYTF
V gene: TRBV30; J gene: TRBJ2-2; clone size: many; D gene: -; CDR3 DNA: TGTGCCTTGACACTGAACACCGGGGAGCTGTTTTTT; CDR3 protein: CALTLNTGELFF
V gene: TRBV7-2; J gene: TRBJ2-2; clone size: many; D gene: -; CDR3 DNA: TGTGCCAGCAGCTTAGCTTTCCAGCGGAACACCGGGGAGCTGTTTTTT; CDR3 protein: CASSLAFQRNTGELFF
V gene: TRBV7-2; J gene: TRBJ1-3; clone size: many; D gene: TRBD1; CDR3 DNA: TGTGCCAGCAGCTTAGCTCAGGGGGCCCTAGACACCATATATTTT; CDR3 protein: CASSLAQGALDTIYF
V gene: TRBV29-1; J gene: TRBJ2-1; clone size: many; D gene: -; CDR3 DNA: TGCAGCGTTGTGCCGGGGGCTGGTAATGAGCAGTTCTTC; CDR3 protein: CSVVPGAGNEQFF
V gene: TRBV10-2; J gene: TRBJ2-3; clone size: medium-sized; D gene: TRBD2; CDR3 DNA: TGCGCCAGCAGGGGACTAGCGGGAGTAGATACGCAGTATTTT; CDR3 protein: CASRGLAGVDTQYF
V gene: TRBV19; J gene: TRBJ1-6; clone size: many; D gene: -; CDR3 DNA: TGTGCCAGTAGTACCGGGGCGCCTGGGACCAATTCACCCCTCCACTTT; CDR3 protein: CASSTGAPGTNSPLHF
V gene: TRBV10-3; J gene: TRBJ1-2; clone size: -; D gene: -; CDR3 DNA: TGTGCCATCAGTGAGACAGGCGATGGCTACACCTTC; CDR3 protein: CAISETGDGYTF
V gene: TRBV28; J gene: TRBJ2-5; clone size: -; D gene: -; CDR3 DNA: TGTGCAAGCAGTCCAGGGAACACGACCCAGTACTTC; CDR3 protein: CASSPGNTTQYF
V gene: TRBV20-1; J gene: TRBJ2-3; clone size: many; D gene: -; CDR3 DNA: TGCAGTGCCTGGGGGTCTAGCACAGATACGCAGTATTTT; CDR3 protein: CSAWGSSTDTQYF
V gene: TRBV7-2; J gene: TRBJ2-3; clone size: -; D gene: TRBD2; CDR3 DNA: TGTGCCAGCAGCAGGACTAGCGGGGGTACAGATACGCAGTATTTT; CDR3 protein: CASSRTSGGTDTQYF
V gene: TRBV4-1; J gene: TRBJ1-1; clone size: many; D gene: TRBD1; CDR3 DNA: TGCGCCAGCAGCCAAGATCGTAACAGGGGGCAGACTGAAGCTTTCTTT; CDR3 protein: CASSQDRNRGQTEAFF
V gene: TRBV5-6; J gene: TRBJ1-2; clone size: many; D gene: -; CDR3 DNA: TGTGCCAGCAGCTTGGGTTCCAGCTATGGCTACACCTTC; CDR3 protein: CASSLGSSYGYTF
V gene: TRBV20-1; J gene: TRBJ1-5; clone size: many; D gene: TRBD1; CDR3 DNA: TGCAGTGCTGGACAGGGGGTAGACAATCAGCCCCAGCATTTT; CDR3 protein: CSAGQGVDNQPQHF
V gene: TRBV12-3/TRBV12-4; J gene: TRBJ1-5; clone size: many; D gene: TRBD1; CDR3 DNA: TGTGCCAGCAGTCCAACGGGACAGAACAATCAGCCCCAGCATTTT; CDR3 protein: CASSPTGQNNQPQHF
V gene: TRBV20-1; J gene: TRBJ2-3; clone size: many; D gene: -; CDR3 DNA: TGCAGTGCTCACGGCAGGGGTGGACCAGATACGCAGTATTTT; CDR3 protein: CSAHGRGGPDTQYF
V gene: TRBV9; J gene: TRBJ2-1; clone size: -; D gene: TRBD2; CDR3 DNA: TGTGCCAGCAGTAAACTAGCGGACCCCTACAATGAGCAGTTCTTC; CDR3 protein: CASSKLADPYNEQFF
V gene: TRBV6-5; J gene: TRBJ1-5; clone size: -; D gene: -; CDR3 DNA: TGTGCCAGCAGAAGGGAAAGATCCAATCAGCCCCAGCATTTT; CDR3 protein: CASRRERSNQPQHF
V gene: TRBV20-1; J gene: TRBJ2-1; clone size: medium-sized; D gene: TRBD2; CDR3 DNA: TGCAGTGCTAGAGGACTAGCGGGAGGCAATGAGCAGTTCTTC; CDR3 protein: CSARGLAGGNEQFF
V gene: TRBV11-3; J gene: TRBJ2-1; clone size: many; D gene: TRBD2; CDR3 DNA: TGTGCCAGCAGCTTATTAGCGGGAGGAAGGAATGAGCAGTTCTTC; CDR3 protein: CASSLLAGGRNEQFF
V gene: TRBV4-1; J gene: TRBJ1-1; clone size: many; D gene: -; CDR3 DNA: TGCGCCAGCAGCCAACCAACAGAACCTGAAGCTTTCTTT; CDR3 protein: CASSQPTEPEAFF
V gene: TRBV9; J gene: TRBJ2-5; clone size: few; D gene: TRBD2; CDR3 DNA: TGTGCCAGCAGCGTTGTAGCGGGGGGGCTGGAGACCCAGTACTTC; CDR3 protein: CASSVVAGGLETQYF
V gene: TRBV6-2/TRBV6-3; J gene: TRBJ2-5; clone size: many; D gene: TRBD1; CDR3 DNA: TGTGCCAGCAGTTACTCTGGGACAGACGGGGTTCAAGAGACCCAGTACTTC; CDR3 protein: CASSYSGTDGVQETQYF
V gene: TRBV7-2; J gene: TRBJ2-1; clone size: many; D gene: TRBD2; CDR3 DNA: TGTGCCAGCAGGACAAGCGGGGGGGCCTGGGAGCAGTTCTTC; CDR3 protein: CASRTSGGAWEQFF
V gene: TRBV5-1; J gene: TRBJ2-3; clone size: -; D gene: TRBD2; CDR3 DNA: TGCGCCAGCAGCCCCTCTCGGACTAGCGGCACAGATACGCAGTATTTT; CDR3 protein: CASSPSRTSGTDTQYF
V gene: TRBV20-1; J gene: TRBJ2-7; clone size: many; D gene: -; CDR3 DNA: TGCAGTGCTACTAACAAAGCGTGGGAGCAGTACTTC; CDR3 protein: CSATNKAWEQYF
V gene: TRBV5-4; J gene: TRBJ2-1; clone size: many; D gene: -; CDR3 DNA: TGTGCCAGCAGCTTGAGTTCCAGGGGTTCCTACAATGAGCAGTTCTTC; CDR3 protein: CASSLSSRGSYNEQFF
V gene: TRBV6-5; J gene: TRBJ2-2; clone size: many; D gene: TRBD2; CDR3 DNA: TGTGCCAGCAGCCTCCTTGGCGGGGGGGCAGGAGGGAACACCGGGGAGCTGTTTTTT; CDR3 protein: CASSLLGGGAGGNTGELFF
V gene: TRBV12-3/TRBV12-4; J gene: TRBJ1-4; clone size: medium-sized; D gene: -; CDR3 DNA: TGTGCCAGCAGTTTTAAGGCAGGCCTGGGGGAACTGTTTTTT; CDR3 protein: CASSFKAGLGELFF
V gene: TRBV6-6; J gene: TRBJ1-6; clone size: -; D gene: -; CDR3 DNA: TGTGCAAAACGGGACATTTATAATTCACCCCTCCACTTT; CDR3 protein: CAKRDIYNSPLHF
V gene: TRBV12-3/TRBV12-4; J gene: TRBJ2-7; clone size: many; D gene: -; CDR3 DNA: TGTGCCAGCAGTTTTGCTAGCGAGTACGAGCAGTACTTC; CDR3 protein: CASSFASEYEQYF
V gene: TRBV7-8; J gene: TRBJ1-3; clone size: many; D gene: -; CDR3 DNA: TGTGCCAGCAGCTTCGGTTCAGGGAGAGGAAACACCATATATTTT; CDR3 protein: CASSFGSGRGNTIYF
V gene: TRBV6-5; J gene: TRBJ1-2; clone size: many; D gene: TRBD1; CDR3 DNA: TGTGCCAGCAGTTACGGGGACAGGAACTATGGCTACACCTTC; CDR3 protein: CASSYGDRNYGYTF
V gene: TRBV7-9; J gene: TRBJ2-7; clone size: medium-sized; D gene: TRBD1; CDR3 DNA: TGTGCCAGCAGCTTAAGTTTCCGGACAGGGGGAAACGAGCAGTACTTC; CDR3 protein: CASSLSFRTGGNEQYF
V gene: TRBV12-3/TRBV12-4; J gene: TRBJ2-3; clone size: -; D gene: TRBD1; CDR3 DNA: TGTGCCAGCACCCGACAGGGTAGCACAGATACGCAGTATTTT; CDR3 protein: CASTRQGSTDTQYF
V gene: TRBV12-3/TRBV12-4; J gene: TRBJ2-7; clone size: many; D gene: -; CDR3 DNA: TGTGCCAGCAGTTTAGACCTCTACGAGCAGTACTTC; CDR3 protein: CASSLDLYEQYF
V gene: TRBV10-3; J gene: TRBJ2-5; clone size: many; D gene: -; CDR3 DNA: TGTGCCATCAGTGCGGACAGTCAAGAGACCCAGTACTTC; CDR3 protein: CAISADSQETQYF
V gene: TRBV29-1; J gene: TRBJ2-1; clone size: many; D gene: -; CDR3 DNA: TGCAGCGTTGAACGCGGGGCATCGGGGTACAATGAGCAGTTCTTC; CDR3 protein: CSVERGASGYNEQFF
V gene: TRBV7-2; J gene: TRBJ2-3; clone size: many; D gene: -; CDR3 DNA: TGTGCCAGCAGCTTCTCAACGTGGGGGCGAAGCACAGATACGCAGTATTTT; CDR3 protein: CASSFSTWGRSTDTQYF
V gene: TRBV10-3; J gene: TRBJ2-3; clone size: many; D gene: TRBD2; CDR3 DNA: TGTGCCATCAGCGCTGGACTAGCGGAGCGGGATACGCAGTATTTT; CDR3 protein: CAISAGLAERDTQYF
V gene: TRBV28; J gene: TRBJ2-1; clone size: many; D gene: -; CDR3 DNA: TGTGCCAGCAGTTTCGGGACTGAGCAGTTCTTC; CDR3 protein: CASSFGTEQFF
V gene: TRBV18; J gene: TRBJ2-4; clone size: once; D gene: -; CDR3 DNA: TGTGCCAGCTCACCAGGACCTCAAAACATTCAGTACTTC; CDR3 protein: CASSPGPQNIQYF
V gene: TRBV20-1; J gene: TRBJ1-3; clone size: many; D gene: -; CDR3 DNA: TGCAGTGCTAGAGTGTACGACACCATATATTTT; CDR3 protein: CSARVYDTIYF
V gene: TRBV20-1; J gene: TRBJ2-1; clone size: many; D gene: TRBD2; CDR3 DNA: TGCAGTGCCAGCCCTAGCGGGGGGTACAATGAGCAGTTCTTC; CDR3 protein: CSASPSGGYNEQFF
V gene: TRBV4-1; J gene: TRBJ2-3; clone size: -; D gene: -; CDR3 DNA: TGCGCCAGCAGCCAAGTCGTGACTAGTCGGGCAGATACGCAGTATTTT; CDR3 protein: CASSQVVTSRADTQYF
V gene: TRBV20-1; J gene: TRBJ2-3; clone size: -; D gene: TRBD2; CDR3 DNA: TGCAGTGCTGGGGCCAGCGGGGGGTCAACATATACGCAGTATTTT; CDR3 protein: CSAGASGGSTYTQYF
V gene: TRBV5-1; J gene: TRBJ2-2; clone size: -; D gene: -; CDR3 DNA: TGCACCAGCAGTTTAACAGGGCTCACAGGGGAGCTGTTTTTT; CDR3 protein: CTSSLTGLTGELFF
V gene: TRBV7-9; J gene: TRBJ1-4; clone size: many; D gene: -; CDR3 DNA: TGTGCCAGCAGCTTTGCCGGGGATGAAAAACTGTTTTTT; CDR3 protein: CASSFAGDEKLFF
V gene: TRBV7-9; J gene: TRBJ2-7; clone size: many; D gene: -; CDR3 DNA: TGTGCCAGCAGCCCGGGACATAACTACGAGCAGTACTTC; CDR3 protein: CASSPGHNYEQYF